Many counts were recorded for the clone carrying this T cell receptor beta chain. Its antigen is still unknown. The data originate from a study of identical twins. In TCRdb, the 5' RACE reads were re-called with MiXCR into one record per CDR3 protein. This sample has about 690,000 distinct CDR3 sequences, with roughly 6% found just once. Overall study findings and caveats: The degree of excess twin sharing was weaker in beta out-of-frame sequences. Zero-insertion findings could be partly confounded by invariant cells (MAIT and iNKT cells). Memory repertoires showed no such pattern, whereas abundant cord blood beta clonotypes carried fewer insertions.

Germline V CDR1 and CDR2: SGHKS, YYEKEE (reference sequence). Trimming shortened V by 4 bases and J by 9 bases, and 23 bases separated the two germline ends. The CDR3 runs 16 residues. The TCR sequence derives from a young man in good health. Sequenced sample: naive T cells sorted from blood. V is TRBV5-5 and J is TRBJ2-1; the D call may be TRBD1 or TRBD2 (5 bases each). The chain's CDR3 is CASSPDPGPLLGEQFF. The CDR3 coding sequence is TGTGCCAGCAGCCCCGATCCGGGACCCTTACTAGGTGAGCAGTTCTTC.